These T cell receptor beta chains were read from a single sample in a study of blood T cell repertoires in COVID-19. Only in-frame clones appear in the TCRdb table, and some are missing; sequencing was by immunoSEQ multiplex PCR. The repertoire holds fewer than 200,000 clones, approximately 85% seen once, with 7.5% to 9.5% in the top ten. Sequencing was done on a sample of peripheral blood. Receptors originate from a woman aged 55 to 70 with acute or convalescent COVID-19. Both conserved end residues are part of each CDR3. A D gene is named only where the DNA matches it firmly. A row's size may be missing; if present it is once, few, many or a size class.

D gene,V gene,clone size,J gene,CDR3 protein,CDR3 DNA
NA,TRBV19,NA,TRBJ1-2,CASSIYAGRNYGYTF,TGTGCCAGTAGTATTTACGCGGGGAGAAACTATGGCTACACCTTC
NA,TRBV7-8,NA,TRBJ1-2,CASSLFPGRLGDGYTF,TGTGCCAGCAGCTTGTTCCCGGGCCGACTAGGCGATGGCTACACCTTC
TRBD2,TRBV4-1,NA,TRBJ2-7,CASSQLAGGNYEQYF,TGCGCCAGCAGCCAGCTAGCGGGAGGGAACTACGAGCAGTACTTC
NA,TRBV21-1,NA,TRBJ1-2,CASRNRVSLSYGYTF,TGTGCCAGCAGAAACAGGGTTTCTCTTTCCTATGGCTACACCTTC
TRBD1,TRBV19,few,TRBJ2-2,CASSIPQGTTGELFF,TGTGCCAGTAGTATTCCACAGGGGACCACCGGGGAGCTGTTTTTT
TRBD1,TRBV4-1,NA,TRBJ1-4,CASSQGQGNNEKLFF,TGCGCCAGCAGCCAGGGACAGGGGAATAATGAAAAACTGTTTTTT
NA,TRBV27,NA,TRBJ2-4,CASSPGQSLAKNIQYF,TGTGCCAGCAGCCCAGGACAGAGCCTAGCCAAAAACATTCAGTACTTC
TRBD2,TRBV11-1,NA,TRBJ2-7,CASSLGTSGSYEQYF,TGTGCCAGCAGCTTAGGGACTAGCGGGAGTTACGAGCAGTACTTC
TRBD2,TRBV9,NA,TRBJ2-3,CASSASPGLAPAQYF,TGTGCCAGCAGCGCTTCCCCGGGACTAGCTCCAGCGCAGTATTTT
NA,TRBV12-3/TRBV12-4,NA,TRBJ1-2,CASNLPNRVGYTF,TGTGCCAGCAACCTTCCGAACAGGGTTGGCTACACCTTC
TRBD1,TRBV28,NA,TRBJ2-2,CASSLLAGGGTGELFF,TGTGCCAGCAGTCTCTTGGCAGGGGGCGGCACCGGGGAGCTGTTTTTT
NA,TRBV28,NA,TRBJ1-1,CASSLWAVVPEAFF,TGTGCCAGCAGTTTATGGGCGGTCGTACCTGAAGCTTTCTTT
TRBD2,TRBV9,NA,TRBJ2-5,CASSPTGLAGVGTQYF,TGTGCCAGCAGCCCGACGGGACTAGCGGGAGTTGGGACCCAGTACTTC
TRBD2,TRBV9,NA,TRBJ2-3,CASSVGTSGTDTQYF,TGTGCCAGCAGCGTAGGCACTAGCGGCACAGATACGCAGTATTTT
TRBD2,TRBV6-5,NA,TRBJ2-3,CASRIAGVGTDTQYF,TGTGCCAGCAGGATAGCGGGAGTCGGGACAGATACGCAGTATTTT
NA,TRBV24-1,few,TRBJ2-2,CATSDSDYTGELFF,TGTGCCACCAGTGATTCAGATTACACCGGGGAGCTGTTTTTT
NA,TRBV5-8,NA,TRBJ1-1,CASSLAQGVVFF,TGTGCCAGCAGCTTGGCCCAGGGCGTAGTTTTCTTT
NA,TRBV12-5,once,TRBJ1-1,CASAPITGNTEAFF,TGTGCTAGTGCCCCAATTACAGGGAACACTGAAGCTTTCTTT
NA,TRBV12-5,few,TRBJ2-3,CASGFGGTDTQYF,TGTGCTAGTGGTTTCGGGGGTACAGATACGCAGTATTTT
TRBD1,TRBV28,NA,TRBJ1-6,CASRGAGGNSPLHF,TGTGCCAGCAGGGGGGCAGGGGGGAATTCACCCCTCCACTTT
NA,TRBV10-3,NA,TRBJ1-5,CAISESLGQGSNQPQHF,TGTGCCATCAGTGAGTCGCTAGGCCAGGGCAGCAATCAGCCCCAGCATTTT
TRBD1,TRBV19,NA,TRBJ1-2,CASRLLQGQHYGYTF,TGTGCCAGTAGGCTTCTACAGGGACAGCACTATGGCTACACCTTC
NA,TRBV15,once,TRBJ1-2,CATSRDRDYGYTF,TGTGCCACCAGCAGAGACAGGGACTATGGCTACACCTTC
NA,TRBV7-2,NA,TRBJ1-1,CASSLTANTEAFF,TGTGCCAGCAGCTTAACAGCGAACACTGAAGCTTTCTTT
NA,TRBV24-1,NA,TRBJ1-1,CATRASGAHTEAFF,TGTGCCACCAGAGCGTCAGGGGCGCACACTGAAGCTTTCTTT
TRBD1,TRBV28,NA,TRBJ2-7,CASNIDRVHEQYF,TGTGCCAGCAACATAGACAGGGTCCACGAGCAGTACTTC
NA,TRBV7-8,NA,TRBJ2-3,CASSGSQSDTQYF,TGTGCCAGCAGCGGGAGTCAATCAGATACGCAGTATTTT
NA,TRBV27,NA,TRBJ1-4,CASPGGPGELFF,TGTGCCAGCCCGGGGGGGCCGGGAGAACTGTTTTTT
NA,TRBV7-9,once,TRBJ2-3,CASSPNPSGTSTDTQYF,TGTGCCAGCAGCCCCAATCCAAGCGGTACTAGCACAGATACGCAGTATTTT
NA,TRBV15,NA,TRBJ2-1,CATSDLGTSDWANEQFF,TGTGCCACCAGCGATCTTGGGACTTCAGACTGGGCCAATGAGCAGTTCTTC
NA,TRBV7-9,NA,TRBJ1-3,CASSLELTGGTGNTIYF,TGTGCCAGCAGCTTAGAGCTTACGGGAGGAACTGGAAACACCATATATTTT
TRBD2,TRBV29-1,NA,TRBJ2-1,CSVRGGRGNEQFF,TGCAGCGTTCGCGGGGGAAGAGGGAATGAGCAGTTCTTC
TRBD1,TRBV5-8,once,TRBJ2-2,CASSTGTVNTGELFF,TGTGCCAGCAGCACCGGGACAGTGAACACCGGGGAGCTGTTTTTT
TRBD1,TRBV29-1,NA,TRBJ1-2,CSVAGQGHGYTF,TGCAGCGTTGCGGGACAGGGCCATGGCTACACCTTC
TRBD1,TRBV11-3,NA,TRBJ1-1,CASSLGQTNTEAFF,TGTGCCAGCAGCTTGGGACAGACGAACACTGAAGCTTTCTTT
TRBD1,TRBV10-3,NA,TRBJ1-2,CAISESFGTGYGYTF,TGTGCCATCAGTGAGTCCTTTGGGACAGGCTATGGCTACACCTTC